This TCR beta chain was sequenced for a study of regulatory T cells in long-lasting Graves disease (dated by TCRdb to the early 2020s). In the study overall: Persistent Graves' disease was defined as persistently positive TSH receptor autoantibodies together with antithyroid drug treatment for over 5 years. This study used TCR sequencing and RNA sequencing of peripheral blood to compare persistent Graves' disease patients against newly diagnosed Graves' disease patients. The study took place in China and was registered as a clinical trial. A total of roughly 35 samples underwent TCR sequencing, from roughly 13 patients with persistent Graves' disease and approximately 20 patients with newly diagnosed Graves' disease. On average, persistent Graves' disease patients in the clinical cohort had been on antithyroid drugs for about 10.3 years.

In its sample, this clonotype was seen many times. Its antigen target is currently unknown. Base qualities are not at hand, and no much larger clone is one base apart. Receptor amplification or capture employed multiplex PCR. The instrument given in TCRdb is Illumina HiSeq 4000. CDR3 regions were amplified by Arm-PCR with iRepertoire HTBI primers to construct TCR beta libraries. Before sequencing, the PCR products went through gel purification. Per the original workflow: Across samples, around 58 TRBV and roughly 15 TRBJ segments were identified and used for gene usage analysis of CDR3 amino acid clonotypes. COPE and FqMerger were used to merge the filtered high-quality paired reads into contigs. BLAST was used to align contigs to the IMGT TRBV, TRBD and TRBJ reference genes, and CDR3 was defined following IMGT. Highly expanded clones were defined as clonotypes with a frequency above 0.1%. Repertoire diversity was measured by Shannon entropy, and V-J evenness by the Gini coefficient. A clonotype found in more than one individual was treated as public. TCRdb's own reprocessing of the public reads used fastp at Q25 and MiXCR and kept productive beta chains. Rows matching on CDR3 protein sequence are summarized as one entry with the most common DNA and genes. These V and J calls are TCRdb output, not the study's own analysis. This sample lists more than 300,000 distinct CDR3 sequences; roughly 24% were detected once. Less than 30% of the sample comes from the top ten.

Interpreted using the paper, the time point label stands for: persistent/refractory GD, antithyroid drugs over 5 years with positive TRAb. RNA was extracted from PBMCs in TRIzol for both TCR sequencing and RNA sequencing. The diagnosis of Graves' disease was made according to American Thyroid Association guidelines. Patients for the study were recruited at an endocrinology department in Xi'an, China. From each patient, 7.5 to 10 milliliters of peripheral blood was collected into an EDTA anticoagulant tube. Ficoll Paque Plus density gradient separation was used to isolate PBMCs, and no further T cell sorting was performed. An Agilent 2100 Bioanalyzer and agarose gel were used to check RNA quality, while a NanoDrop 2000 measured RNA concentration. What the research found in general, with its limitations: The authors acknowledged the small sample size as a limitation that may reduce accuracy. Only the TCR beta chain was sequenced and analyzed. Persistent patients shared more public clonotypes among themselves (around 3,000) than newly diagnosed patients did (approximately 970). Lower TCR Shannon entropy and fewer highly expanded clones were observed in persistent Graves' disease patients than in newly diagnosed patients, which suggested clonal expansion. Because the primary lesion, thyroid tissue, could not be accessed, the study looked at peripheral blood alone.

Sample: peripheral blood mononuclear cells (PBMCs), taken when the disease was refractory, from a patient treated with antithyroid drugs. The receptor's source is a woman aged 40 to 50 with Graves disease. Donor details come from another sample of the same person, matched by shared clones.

In nucleotides, the sequence is TGCGCCAGCAGTGAAAGTTCCGTAAACACCGGGGAGCTGTTTTTT. Its protein product is CASSESSVNTGELFF. The chain joins TRBV10-1 to TRBJ2-2, with the D gene call left open. Sequences WNHNN (CDR1) and SYGVQD (CDR2) are obtained from the germline V gene (reference sequence). Measured from the cysteine to the phenylalanine, the CDR3 is 15 residues long. Solely the CDR3 DNA is kept, with 45 bases framed from the first base. Deletion took 3 bases off V and 2 bases off J, with a span of 10 bases between the germline ends.